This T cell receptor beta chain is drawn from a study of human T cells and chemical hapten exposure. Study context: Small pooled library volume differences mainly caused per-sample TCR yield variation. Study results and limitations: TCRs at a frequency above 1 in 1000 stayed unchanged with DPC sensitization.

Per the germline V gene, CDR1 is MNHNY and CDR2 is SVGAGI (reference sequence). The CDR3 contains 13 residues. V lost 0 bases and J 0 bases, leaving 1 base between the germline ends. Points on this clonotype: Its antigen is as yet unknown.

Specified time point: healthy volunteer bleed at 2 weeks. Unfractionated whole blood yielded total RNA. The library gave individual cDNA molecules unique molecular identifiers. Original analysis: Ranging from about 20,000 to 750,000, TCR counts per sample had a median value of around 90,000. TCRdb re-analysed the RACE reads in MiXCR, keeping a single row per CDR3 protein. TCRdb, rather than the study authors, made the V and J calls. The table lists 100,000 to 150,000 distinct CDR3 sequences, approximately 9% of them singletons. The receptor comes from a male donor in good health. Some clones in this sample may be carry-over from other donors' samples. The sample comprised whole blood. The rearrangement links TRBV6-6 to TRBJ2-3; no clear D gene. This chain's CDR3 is CASSYSSTDTQYF. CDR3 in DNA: TGTGCCAGCAGTTACTCTAGCACAGATACGCAGTATTTT.